This T cell receptor beta chain was sequenced during a study of spatial heterogeneity in lung cancer. Overall study results and limits: Counts of expanded alpha and beta TCRs within tumors tracked the tumor nonsynonymous mutation count.

TCR cDNA molecules each had a unique molecular identifier. TCRdb itself ran the 5' RACE reads through MiXCR, one entry per CDR3 protein. The sample holds 25,000 to 30,000 distinct CDR3 sequences, roughly 7.4% seen once. This clonotype occurred many times. Its antigen is unknown. The germline gives CDR1 MNHNS, CDR2 SASEGT. Trimming cost V 6 bases and J 2 bases; bases outside gene matches: 3. The CDR3 contains 16 residues. Specified time point: sample taken at primary tumor resection. Samples were donated by 72 untreated early-stage non-small cell lung cancer patients. The authors sequenced whole RNA from tumor, nontumor lung or frozen PBMC without sorting.

The chain is built from TRBV6-1 and TRBJ2-6; TRBD1 agrees at 11 bases. Source: lung tumor tissue, taken at surgery. The source is a male donor with early-stage non-small cell lung cancer. The chain's CDR3 is CASRGQGETGANVLTF. The CDR3 DNA reads as TGTGCCAGCAGGGGACAGGGGGAGACTGGGGCCAACGTCCTGACTTTC.